This paragraph covers one TCR beta chain sequence. The entry originates in a study of shared clonotypes between healthy human individuals. Per germline, CDR1 LGHNA and CDR2 YNFKEQ. The V and J ends lost 0 bases and 4 bases, in that order; junction bases with no gene match: 1. There are 15 residues in the CDR3. Repertoires were generated with immunoSEQ multiplex PCR, while TCRdb's copy carries only in-frame clones and drops some. The sample lists more than 850,000 clones, approximately 80% occurring once. The chain joins TRBV4-2 to TRBJ2-3; 10 bases fit TRBD2. The sample taken for sequencing was memory CD4+ T cells from PBMCs. The subset denotes: CD45RA-negative fraction. The clonotype originates from a man between 18 and 29 years old in good health. Some clones in this sample may be carry-over from other donors' samples. This CDR3 reads CASSQEAGGPDTQYF. DNA for the CDR3: TGTGCCAGCAGCCAAGAAGCGGGAGGGCCAGATACGCAGTATTTT.